These 30 T cell receptor beta chains were sequenced from one sample in a study of regulatory T cells. The study's findings and limits: Hydrophobic residues at CDR3 positions 6 and 7 were enriched in conventional CD4+ T cells of CD3G-deficient patients.

Amplification used 52 TRBV primers and 13 TRBJ primers. Repertoires were generated with immunoSEQ multiplex PCR, while TCRdb's copy carries only in-frame clones and drops some. The sample contains tens of thousands of clones, 85% to 95% of which appear only once. These TCRs are of unknown antigen specificity. The sample consisted of conventional CD4+ T cells sorted from blood. The receptor source for this set is a person aged 18 to 35 with CD3G deficiency.

The sample holds one count of this clone. The chain couples TRBV6-1 to TRBJ2-1, with 13 bases lining up with TRBD2. Germline V lookup: CDR1 MNHNS, CDR2 SASEGT. The CDR3 sequence is 16 residues long. Unmatched junction bases numbered 8, after V lost 4 bases and J lost 8 bases. The CDR3 here is CASSAPLAGGPHEQFF. In DNA, the CDR3 is TGTGCCAGCAGTGCCCCACTAGCGGGAGGGCCCCATGAGCAGTTCTTC.

The V and J genes are TRBV5-1 and TRBJ2-3, with D perhaps matching TRBD1 (5 bases). V lost 0 bases and J 0 bases, leaving 11 bases between the germline ends. Germline V gene data show CDR1 as SGHRS and CDR2 as YFSETQ. CDR3 size: 16 residues. This CDR3 reads CASSLVAGISTDTQYF. CDR3 coding DNA: TGCGCCAGCAGCTTGGTTGCAGGGATTAGCACAGATACGCAGTATTTT.

V usage is TRBV5-1 and J usage is TRBJ2-3; D possibly corresponds to TRBD2 (5 bases). CDR1 and CDR2 (germline): SGHRS, YFSETQ. Trimming took off 0 bases at V and 1 base at J, with 12 bases between the two ends. The CDR3 has 16 amino acids. As DNA, the CDR3 is TGCGCCAGCAGCTTGGGGCCAGCCGGGGGCACAGATACGCAGTATTTT. Its protein product is CASSLGPAGGTDTQYF.

For this clone: Distinct nucleotide sequences in the sample also encode this CDR3. The chain employs TRBV7-3 and TRBJ2-1; D uncertain. CDR1 is SGHTA, CDR2 FQGTGA, per germline. V lost 2 bases to trimming and J lost 5 bases, with 7 bases between them. This CDR3 has 13 residues. CDR3 loop: CASSLGPNNEQFF. The CDR3 DNA is TGTGCCAGCAGCTTAGGACCAAACAATGAGCAGTTCTTC.

J is TRBJ2-7 and V is TRBV7-9; the match to TRBD1 covers 7 bases. Trimming at V came to 5 bases and at J to 3 bases, leaving 10 bases not matched to a gene. Looked up from germline, CDR1 is SEHNR and CDR2 is FQNEAQ (reference sequence). This CDR3 has 15 amino acids. The CDR3 loop reads CASSVSGTALYEQYF. The CDR3 nucleotides are TGTGCCAGCAGCGTATCCGGGACAGCACTCTACGAGCAGTACTTC.

The chain joins TRBV6-1 to TRBJ2-3; TRBD1 matches 7 bases. The trim removed 6 bases at V and 4 bases at J, leaving 4 bases unmatched. Germline assignment: CDR1 MNHNS and CDR2 SASEGT. The CDR3 length is 13 residues. In DNA, the CDR3 is TGTGCCAGCAGGCTACAGGGGCCAGATACGCAGTATTTT. It translates to CASRLQGPDTQYF.

This clone was detected only once. The gene calls are TRBV19 and TRBJ2-7; D is possibly TRBD1 (5 bases). This CDR3 region has 14 residues. Between the trimmed V and J ends, which lost 4 bases and 2 bases, there was a span of 12 bases. Germline V gene sequence: CDR1 LNHDA, CDR2 SQIVND (reference sequence). This chain's CDR3 is CASSKNGQAYEQYF. CDR3 DNA: TGTGCCAGTAGTAAGAACGGACAAGCCTACGAGCAGTACTTC. The full variable domain, rest sourced from reference TRBV19 and TRBJ2-7, is DGGITQSPKYLFRKEGQNVTLSCEQNLNHDAMYWYRQDPGQGLRLIYYSQIVNDFQKGDIAEGYSVSREKKESFPLTVTSAQKNPTAFYLCASSKNGQAYEQYFGPGTRLTVT.

This rearrangement joins TRBV28 to TRBJ1-5, with D unclear. V lost 6 bases and J lost 3, with 9 bases in between. CDR3 length: 13 residues. Germline values: CDR1 MDHEN, CDR2 SYDVKM. The CDR3 DNA sequence: TGTGCCAGCAGCCAGCGCCCCAATCAGCCCCAGCATTTT. Protein: CASSQRPNQPQHF.

The chain has TRBV5-8 and TRBJ1-2, with 12 nucleotides matching TRBD1. Per the germline V gene, CDR1 is SGHTS and CDR2 is YDEGEE. Germline trimming cut 4 bases from V and 4 bases from J; bases unmatched to any gene: 11. The CDR3 consists of 17 residues. The CDR3 loop reads CASSPPGQGARGYGYTF. CDR3 nucleotide sequence: TGTGCCAGCAGCCCGCCGGGACAGGGGGCAAGGGGCTATGGCTACACCTTC.

The V gene is TRBV11-3, the J gene TRBJ2-3, with 7 bases that match TRBD2. The V and J ends lost 1 base and 5 bases, in that order; junction bases with no gene match: 0. This CDR3 region has 13 residues. Germline V CDR1 and CDR2: SGHNT, YENEEA. This CDR3 is CASSLVAGDTQYF. CDR3 DNA sequence: TGTGCCAGCAGCTTAGTAGCGGGAGATACGCAGTATTTT.

The chain combines TRBV7-3 with TRBJ2-7; TRBD2 agrees at 7 bases. CDR1 and CDR2 from the germline V gene are SGHTA and FQGTGA. The V gene end was trimmed by 9 bases and the J gene end by 2 bases; junction bases not matched to a gene: 13. This CDR3 has 15 amino acids. The CDR3 spells CASIQWAGVPYEQYV. CDR3 bases: TGTGCCAGTATCCAATGGGCGGGGGTACCCTACGAGCAGTACGTC.

This clone occurred a few times. The gene calls are TRBV27 and TRBJ1-2; TRBD1 aligns across 11 bases. From germline, CDR1 is MNHEY and CDR2 SMNVEV (reference sequence). The CDR3 consists of 16 residues. The V segment lost 5 bases and the J segment 6 bases; nucleotides outside the gene matches: 11. In DNA form, the CDR3 reads TGTGCCAGCAGTCCTACCAGGGACAGGGGGAGGCATGGCTACACCTTC. Protein sequence: CASSPTRDRGRHGYTF.

The sample holds one count of this clone. The chain recombines TRBV4-3 with TRBJ2-3; TRBD2 aligns across 13 bases. Trimming took 7 bases from V and 6 from J; bases not matched to a gene: 13. Germline V gene sequence: CDR1 LGHNA, CDR2 YSLEER. There are 17 residues in the CDR3. DNA for the CDR3: TGCGCCAGCAAATTAGAACCGGGGACTAGCGGGGTTGATACGCAGTATTTT. Amino acid sequence: CASKLEPGTSGVDTQYF.

V is TRBV7-9 and J is TRBJ2-1; TRBD2 agrees at 9 bases. This CDR3 has 17 amino acids. Germline-derived CDR1 and CDR2 are SEHNR and FQNEAQ (reference sequence). Losses at the gene ends were 0 bases for V and 3 bases for J; bases not matched to a gene: 6. This chain's CDR3 is CASSLARASGVYNEQFF. DNA for the CDR3: TGTGCCAGCAGCTTAGCGCGGGCTAGCGGGGTCTACAATGAGCAGTTCTTC.

This chain links TRBV5-1 with TRBJ2-2; D possibly corresponds to TRBD2 (5 bases). The CDR3 contains 15 residues. The germline V gene has CDR1 SGHRS and CDR2 YFSETQ. V dropped 2 bases and J dropped 3 bases, with 11 bases sitting between them. The CDR3 DNA follows: TGCGCCAGCAGCTTAACGGGAATCGACACCGGGGAGCTGTTTTTT. This codes for CASSLTGIDTGELFF.

The chain joins TRBV5-1 to TRBJ2-2; 11 positions agree with TRBD1. CDR1 and CDR2 from the germline V gene are SGHRS and YFSETQ. The ends lost 0 bases at V and 6 bases at J; junction bases unmatched: 13. The CDR3 runs to 19 residues. The DNA for the CDR3 is TGCGCCAGCAGCTTGGCGTCGACTTCTGGACAGGGGGCGTCCGGGGAGCTGTTTTTT. Translating gives CASSLASTSGQGASGELFF.

The V call is TRBV5-1, the J call TRBJ2-2; 7 bases fit TRBD1. With V trimmed by 4 bases and J by 6 bases, 0 bases remained unmatched. Germline assignment: CDR1 SGHRS and CDR2 YFSETQ. This CDR3 comprises 12 residues. The chain's CDR3 is CASSQGAGELFF. The CDR3 DNA reads TGCGCCAGCAGCCAGGGGGCCGGGGAGCTGTTTTTT.

The CDR3 DNA follows: TGTGCCAGTAGTATCCGCCAGGGGGGCCCCTACAATGAGCAGTTCTTC. Its translation: CASSIRQGGPYNEQFF. The chain uses TRBV19 and TRBJ2-1, with TRBD1 as a possible D gene (7 bases). There are 16 residues in the CDR3. Trimming removed 3 bases from V and 2 bases from J, with 14 bases in between. CDR1 LNHDA and CDR2 SQIVND come from the germline V gene (reference sequence).

The J gene is TRBJ1-4, the V gene TRBV15; D is uncertain. Germline CDR1 LNHNV, CDR2 YYDKDF (reference sequence). V lost 0 bases and J lost 4, with 15 bases in between. The CDR3 contains 17 residues. The CDR3 spells CATSREPAGRRNEKLFF. CDR3 nucleotide sequence: TGTGCCACCAGCAGAGAACCAGCTGGGCGGCGTAATGAAAAACTGTTTTTT.

This chain uses TRBV28 with TRBJ2-7; possible D gene TRBD2, 6 bases. Germline V gene data show CDR1 as MDHEN and CDR2 as SYDVKM. V was shortened by 6 bases and J by 4 bases, with 10 bases between the two germline ends. This CDR3 is 12 amino acids long. Written as DNA, the CDR3 is TGTGCCAGCAGGGGGGAGGCTTACGAGCAGTACTTC. It is translated as CASRGEAYEQYF.

The chain carries TRBV7-9 and TRBJ2-3; D not resolved. This CDR3 comprises 14 residues. CDR1 is SEHNR, CDR2 FQNEAQ, per germline (reference sequence). Trimming removed 1 base from V and 2 bases from J, with 7 bases in between. For the CDR3, the DNA is TGTGCCAGCAGCTTAGATCTGTTCACAGATACGCAGTATTTT. This sequence encodes CASSLDLFTDTQYF.

This chain connects TRBV15 to TRBJ1-6; possibly TRBD1 for D (6 bases). CDR1 and CDR2 from the germline V gene are LNHNV and YYDKDF (reference sequence). The CDR3 is made up of 15 amino acids. V was cut by 4 bases and J by 7 bases, with 14 bases left in between. Here the CDR3 reads CATSKNRARNSPLHF. The CDR3 DNA sequence: TGTGCCACCAGCAAGAACAGGGCCCGAAATTCACCCCTCCACTTT.

V gene TRBV4-1 combines with J gene TRBJ2-3; 13 bases match TRBD2. From germline, CDR1 is MGHRA and CDR2 YSYEKL. Germline trimming cut 6 bases from V and 7 bases from J; bases unmatched to any gene: 4. CDR3 length: 14 residues. This CDR3 is CASSPLAGGHTQYF. The CDR3 DNA sequence: TGCGCCAGCAGTCCACTAGCGGGGGGGCATACGCAGTATTTT.

The chain combines TRBV18 with TRBJ2-3, with TRBD2 identical over 10 bases. The CDR3 is made up of 17 amino acids. J gave up 0 bases and V 4 bases, and 7 bases lay outside the gene matches. Per the germline V gene, CDR1 is KGHSH and CDR2 is LQKENI. CDR3 bases: TGTGCCAGCTCACTCGCCGGGACTAGCGCAAGCACAGATACGCAGTATTTT. It encodes CASSLAGTSASTDTQYF.

The V call is TRBV19, the J call TRBJ2-1; a weak D match, TRBD1 (5 bases). V dropped 2 bases and J dropped 8 bases, with 7 bases sitting between them. Germline V gene data show CDR1 as LNHDA and CDR2 as SQIVND (reference sequence). The CDR3 extends over 12 amino acids. CDR3 DNA sequence: TGTGCCAGTAGTATACAGGGCCATGAGCAGTTCTTC. Translated, it gives CASSIQGHEQFF.

The CDR3 bases are TGCGCCAGCAGCCCTAGCGGGGCCCCCTACAATGAGCAGTTCTTC. This encodes CASSPSGAPYNEQFF. J is TRBJ2-1 and V is TRBV5-1; 9 bases align to TRBD2. The CDR3 totals 15 residues. Per germline, CDR1 SGHRS and CDR2 YFSETQ. Trimming cost V 4 bases and J 2 bases; bases outside gene matches: 4.

J is TRBJ2-1 and V is TRBV6-1; 9 bases are shared with TRBD2. The CDR3 is 15 amino acids. Germline V lookup: CDR1 MNHNS, CDR2 SASEGT. Germline trimming cut 6 bases from V and 1 base from J; bases unmatched to any gene: 4. This chain's CDR3 is CASSRLAVSYNEQFF. In DNA form, the CDR3 reads TGTGCCAGCAGCCGACTAGCGGTATCCTACAATGAGCAGTTCTTC.

This chain joins TRBV28 and TRBJ2-3; tentatively, D is TRBD2 (7 bases). CDR3 size: 13 residues. V dropped 8 bases and J dropped 4 bases, with 13 bases sitting between them. Germline values: CDR1 MDHEN, CDR2 SYDVKM. CDR3 DNA: TGTGCCAGCCGACGGGGGGCTGCAGATACGCAGTATTTT. This encodes CASRRGAADTQYF.

The chain is built from TRBV28 and TRBJ1-5, with D tentatively TRBD1 (6 bases). Germline assignment: CDR1 MDHEN and CDR2 SYDVKM. The CDR3 is made up of 16 amino acids. V lost 7 bases to trimming and J lost 0 bases, with 16 bases between them. The CDR3 bases are TGTGCCAGCACATCCGGGGGGGGCCCTAGCAATCAGCCCCAGCATTTT. This encodes CASTSGGGPSNQPQHF.

This chain links TRBV6-1 with TRBJ1-1; D is possibly TRBD1 (6 bases). The CDR3 is made up of 13 amino acids. V was clipped by 5 bases and J by 5 bases, with 12 bases between them. The germline V gene encodes CDR1 MNHNS and CDR2 SASEGT. The CDR3 coding sequence is TGTGCCAGCAGTTTGATAGGGGGAACTGAAGCTTTCTTT. It specifies CASSLIGGTEAFF.